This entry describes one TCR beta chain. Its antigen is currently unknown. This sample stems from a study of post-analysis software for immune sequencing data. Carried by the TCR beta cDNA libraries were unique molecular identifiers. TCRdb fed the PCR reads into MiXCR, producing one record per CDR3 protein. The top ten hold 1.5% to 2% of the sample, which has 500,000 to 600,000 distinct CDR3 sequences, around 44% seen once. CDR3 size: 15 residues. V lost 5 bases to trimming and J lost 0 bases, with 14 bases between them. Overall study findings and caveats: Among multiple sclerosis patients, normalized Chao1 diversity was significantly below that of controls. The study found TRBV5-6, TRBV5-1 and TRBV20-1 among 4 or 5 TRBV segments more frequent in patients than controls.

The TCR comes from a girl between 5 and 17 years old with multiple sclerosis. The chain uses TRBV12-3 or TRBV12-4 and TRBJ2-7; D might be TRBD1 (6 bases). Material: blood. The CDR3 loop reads CASSDQGTLSYEQYF. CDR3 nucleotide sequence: TGTGCCAGCAGTGACCAGGGGACCCTCTCCTACGAGCAGTACTTC.